This T cell receptor beta chain stems from a study of T cells in women clearing cervical HPV infection (dated by TCRdb to 2017 to 2018). About the investigation overall: The cases were some 27 women with histologically confirmed HPV16-related CIN3 or worse, and 2 of these cases were invasive cancers. The controls were fewer than 30 women whose single incident HPV16 infection cleared within 12 months with no development of precancer or cancer. Case blood was taken at the visit when the lesion was first identified, whereas control blood was taken when infection was no longer detected. Among cases, blood sampling came a median of about 150 days after lesion detection, with an interquartile range of about 85 to 230 days. HLA typing was available for only a few women, so HLA type could not be excluded as a confounder. Nested within Costa Rica's Guanacaste HPV Natural History Study, an exploratory proof-of-principle case-control study compared TCR repertoires across cervical HPV16 outcomes. Cases and controls were matched on age within five years and on year of sample collection. A median age of 34 years was observed in cases versus roughly 38 in controls, and no significant differences in baseline characteristics were found. In the parent cohort, around 9,800 women aged 18 or older were enrolled in Guanacaste, Costa Rica, during about 1993 to 1995 and then followed for under 8 years. As quality controls, five blinded duplicates were added to each group, bringing the total to approximately 60 samples made up of around 50 participants and 10 or so replicates.

Note on this clone: Its antigen is still unknown.

Using the immunoSEQ assay, multiplex PCR amplified TCR beta CDR3 regions from an average of approximately 1,200 ng of genomic DNA per sample. The assay corrected primer bias using a complete synthetic TCR repertoire to establish an amplification baseline. Amplicons were sequenced on the Illumina platform. As for the original processing: Sequence errors were corrected by clustering with frequency ratios and a modified nearest-neighbor algorithm, and the sequences were then analyzed in the immunoSEQ Analyzer using IMGT gene definitions. TCR richness and evenness were averaged over 20 rarefaction repeats at each rarefaction depth, excluding samples with fewer sequences than the depth. V, D and J gene relative abundances were compared between groups with Wilcoxon rank sum tests, applying FDR correction. Blinded duplicates gave an intraclass correlation of around 96% for TCR richness and an average of roughly 82% across roughly 69 gene segments. The clones in this table, taken by TCRdb from immuneACCESS, are in-frame only. Not every clone is retained; where verified, under half of the shortfall comes from an unresolved V gene, and the cause of the rest is unknown. D and trimming come from the DNA, and the V and J calls and clone size come from that table. The sample's records list approximately 34,000 clones. The biggest ten clones account for roughly 1.3% of the sample.

Results the study describes overall, beyond this receptor: Because of the cross-sectional design, the study could not determine whether the associations came before infection or resulted from infection, and neither effector/memory subsets nor HPV-specific T cells were isolated. By combining richness with V gene abundances, random forest classifiers separated cases from controls with an estimated AUC of 0.83. Because T-cell numbers per sample were unknown, differences in richness could reflect varying T-cell content rather than repertoire biology. TCR repertoire richness was significantly higher in CIN3+ cases than in controls across sequencing depths, while evenness did not differ.

Every participant had a single incident cervical HPV16 infection, and women with prevalent HPV16 infections were excluded. Cervical HPV DNA was detected with MY09/MY11 PCR, and genotyping was done by dot-blot hybridization. Roughly 15 mL of heparinized blood were centrifuged, and the buffy coat was aliquoted, frozen at -30°C, then stored at -80°C. QIAGEN kits were used to extract genomic DNA from buffy coat specimens. The material sequenced was blood buffy coat. The sequence came from a woman between 18 and 70 years old with a cervical HPV16 infection that either progressed to CIN3+ or cleared (not recorded which).

The CDR3 region has the sequence CASSPALGTGGATYEQYF. The DNA read from the CDR3 is TGTGCCAGCTCCCCCGCCCTCGGGACAGGGGGCGCAACCTACGAG. The V and J segments used are TRBV18 and TRBJ2-7, with 12 central nucleotides matching TRBD1. Read data end 3 residues before the CDR3 end; the end is taken from the germline J gene. From its cysteine to its phenylalanine, the CDR3 spans 18 amino acids. Shown are 45 bases from within the CDR3, in frame from base 1. Germline trimming amounts to 6 bases on V and 2 bases on J, with 14 as the count of junction bases outside the gene matches. From a lookup of the germline V gene, CDR1 and CDR2 are KGHSH and LQKENI.